The 30 T cell receptor beta chains below were found in one sample sequenced in a study of identical twins. MiXCR, run by TCRdb on the 5' RACE reads, gives a single entry per CDR3 protein. Of 240,000 or so distinct CDR3 sequences detected, 12% appear once; the ten largest clones hold 4%. This sample also belongs to another study, concerning yellow fever vaccine responses in identical twins.

The material sequenced was memory (CD45RO+) T cells sorted from blood. The receptors come from a woman aged 18 to 35 in good health.

There are a few counts of this clonotype. This rearrangement joins TRBV20-1 to TRBJ2-3, with 9 bases matching TRBD2. Germline CDR1 and CDR2: DFQATT and SNEGSKA (reference sequence). Unmatched junction bases numbered 10, after V lost 3 bases and J lost 0 bases. The CDR3 runs 17 residues. CDR3 nucleotides: TGCAGTGCTAGTCTCGACCGACTAGCGGCTAGCACAGATACGCAGTATTTT. It yields the protein CSASLDRLAASTDTQYF.

The rearrangement links TRBV7-6 to TRBJ2-7; 8 bases are shared with TRBD2. Per germline, CDR1 SGHVS and CDR2 FNYEAQ. This CDR3 has 19 residues. V shed 2 bases, J shed 2 bases, and the junction held 17 bases outside the gene matches. The CDR3 sequence: CASSLIRAASGFSPYEQYF. The CDR3 nucleotides are TGTGCCAGCAGCTTAATACGGGCTGCTAGCGGGTTTTCCCCCTACGAGCAGTACTTC.

This clonotype was observed a handful of times. The chain uses TRBV24-1 and TRBJ1-2; a possible D gene is TRBD1 (5 bases). Germline CDR1 and CDR2: KGHDR and SFDVKD. The CDR3 is 14 amino acids. Trimming took off 3 bases at V and 4 bases at J, with 11 bases between the two ends. The DNA of the CDR3 is TGTGCCACCAGTGATGAACAGGCCGCCTATGGCTACACCTTC. The encoded protein is CATSDEQAAYGYTF.

The chain is built from TRBV6-2 or TRBV6-3 and TRBJ1-1, with D maybe TRBD1 (6 bases). The CDR3 runs 14 residues. V was shortened by 6 bases and J by 5 bases, with 16 bases between the two germline ends. Germline CDR1 and CDR2: MNHEY and SVGEGT. In DNA, the CDR3 is TGTGCCAGCAGCGATCCAGGGGTCAGGACTGAAGCTTTCTTT. Its translation is CASSDPGVRTEAFF.

The chain has TRBV15 and TRBJ2-4; D remains unclear. CDR3 length equals 13 residues. Trimming took 3 bases from V and 9 from J, leaving 12 bases between them. From germline, CDR1 is LNHNV and CDR2 YYDKDF (reference sequence). CDR3 amino acids: CATSRPGQGIQYF. Here the CDR3 DNA reads TGTGCCACCAGCAGGCCTGGGCAAGGCATTCAGTACTTC.

The V gene is TRBV20-1, the J gene TRBJ1-1; no firm D call. This CDR3 spans 14 amino acids. CDR1 DFQATT and CDR2 SNEGSKA come from the germline V gene (reference sequence). The V end was cut by 0 bases, the J end by 8 bases, with 16 bases between. The CDR3 protein is CSARDLGPVGEAFF. CDR3 in DNA: TGCAGTGCTAGAGATCTCGGGCCCGTGGGAGAAGCTTTCTTT.

The sample holds many counts of this clonotype. This chain joins TRBV7-9 and TRBJ2-7; D uncertain. CDR1 and CDR2 from the germline V gene are SEHNR and FQNEAQ (reference sequence). The length of the CDR3 is 12 residues. The ends were cut back, 5 bases at V and 6 bases at J, with 11 bases in the middle. The CDR3 here is CASSRQVFEQYF. For the CDR3, the DNA is TGTGCCAGCAGCCGTCAAGTGTTCGAGCAGTACTTC.

CDR3 sequence: CASSLEAGASYEQYF. CDR3 nucleotides: TGTGCCAGCAGCTTAGAGGCGGGAGCTTCGTACGAGCAGTACTTC. The chain combines TRBV7-8 with TRBJ2-7; 7 bases match TRBD2. The CDR3 extends over 15 amino acids. The germline V gene has CDR1 SGHVS and CDR2 FQNEAQ. The V segment lost 1 base and the J segment 4 bases; nucleotides outside the gene matches: 7.

This clonotype was observed at least ten times. The chain recombines TRBV18 with TRBJ2-5; no clear D gene. CDR3 size: 14 residues. In germline, CDR1 is KGHSH, CDR2 LQKENI. V lost 2 bases and J 4 bases, leaving 11 bases between the germline ends. DNA of the CDR3: TGTGCCAGCTCACCAGGGAACGTCCGAGAGACCCAGTACTTC. Translated, it gives CASSPGNVRETQYF.

In this sample, this clonotype turned up a few times. The chain couples TRBV2 to TRBJ1-4, with TRBD1 identical over 9 bases. V trimming: 3 bases; J trimming: 6 bases; junction bases outside the gene matches: 5. This CDR3 contains 15 residues. CDR1 SNHLY and CDR2 FYNNEI come from the germline V gene. The CDR3 region is CASSDYRGQDEKLFF. The CDR3 DNA reads TGTGCCAGCAGTGATTACAGGGGGCAGGATGAAAAACTGTTTTTT. Using reference TRBV2 and TRBJ1-4 for the parts outside the CDR3, the full variable domain is EPEVTQTPSHQVTQMGQEVILRCVPISNHLYFYWYRQILGQKVEFLVSFYNNEISEKSEIFDDQFSVERPDGSNFTLKIRSTKLEDSAMYFCASSDYRGQDEKLFFGSGTQLSVL.

The chain has TRBV2 and TRBJ2-7; a weak D match, TRBD1 (5 bases). The CDR3 is 10 residues long. Germline V lookup: CDR1 SNHLY, CDR2 FYNNEI. Trimming cost V 6 bases and J 6 bases, with 6 bases left between them. The CDR3 sequence is CASRTGEQYF. CDR3 in DNA: TGTGCCAGCAGAACAGGCGAGCAGTACTTC.

This clonotype showed up many times. The rearrangement links TRBV5-5 to TRBJ2-1; the D gene is possibly TRBD2 (5 bases). Trimming cost V 4 bases and J 8 bases, with 19 bases left between them. The CDR3 is 15 residues long. CDR1 SGHKS and CDR2 YYEKEE come from the germline V gene (reference sequence). Here the CDR3 reads CASSRSGNTGYEQFF. CDR3 bases: TGTGCCAGCAGCCGCTCCGGGAACACGGGCTATGAGCAGTTCTTC.

The chain joins TRBV2 to TRBJ2-2, with D unclear. Per the germline V gene, CDR1 is SNHLY and CDR2 is FYNNEI. The CDR3 covers 15 residues. Trimming left V 1 base short and J 1 base short, with 7 bases between. CDR3 in amino acids: CASSEDTVNTGELFF. Here the CDR3 DNA reads TGTGCCAGCAGTGAAGACACGGTGAACACCGGGGAGCTGTTTTTT.

There are many counts of this clonotype. This chain uses TRBV7-9 with TRBJ2-7; D unresolved. Germline V lookup: CDR1 SEHNR, CDR2 FQNEAQ (reference sequence). The CDR3 consists of 14 residues. The V end lost 2 bases, the J end lost 2 bases, and 10 bases lay between the germline ends. The CDR3 bases are TGTGCCAGCAGCTTAATGGGAAATACCTACGAGCAGTACTTC. Translating it yields CASSLMGNTYEQYF.

Many counts were recorded for this clonotype. V gene TRBV7-9 combines with J gene TRBJ2-7, with 15 bases aligning to TRBD2. Trimming took 4 bases from V and 4 from J; bases not matched to a gene: 5. The CDR3 extends over 16 amino acids. Germline V gene lookup returns CDR1 SEHNR and CDR2 FQNEAQ (reference sequence). CDR3 in DNA: TGTGCCAGCAGCTGGTTTGGACTAGCGGGAGGGTACGAGCAGTACTTC. Protein: CASSWFGLAGGYEQYF.

Only a few counts were recorded for this clonotype. The chain has TRBV29-1 and TRBJ2-7, with a weak D call TRBD1 (5 bases). With 4 bases removed from V and 5 bases from J, the gap between germline ends came to 12 bases. The CDR3 spans 12 residues. The germline CDR1 and CDR2 sequences are SQVTM and ANQGSEA. The CDR3 DNA follows: TGCAGCGTTGTATGGGGCGGAGACGAGCAGTACTTC. This gives the protein CSVVWGGDEQYF.

This clonotype was seen more than once but under ten times. This sequence joins TRBV15 and TRBJ2-2, with D uncertain. This CDR3 is 14 amino acids long. Germline V gene data show CDR1 as LNHNV and CDR2 as YYDKDF (reference sequence). Trimming shortened V by 4 bases and J by 4 bases, and 10 bases separated the two germline ends. CDR3: CATSTNPATGELFF. The CDR3 region has the DNA TGTGCCACCAGCACAAATCCGGCCACCGGGGAGCTGTTTTTT.

The rearrangement uses TRBV10-2 and TRBJ2-6; D uncertain. Germline values: CDR1 WSHSY, CDR2 SAAADI. V lost 3 bases, J lost 7 bases, and 16 bases lay in between. CDR3 size: 16 residues. The CDR3 DNA is TGCGCCAGCAGTGATATTTTTGGGAAGGCAGCCAACGTCCTGACTTTC. This codes for CASSDIFGKAANVLTF.

This clonotype was seen a few times. This chain connects TRBV29-1 to TRBJ2-7; 8 positions agree with TRBD1. V gave up 7 bases and J gave up 9 bases; unmatched junction bases: 11. This CDR3 has 12 residues. Germline assignment: CDR1 SQVTM and CDR2 ANQGSEA. CDR3 sequence (DNA): TGCAGCGCCGTCGGACAGGGTCTAGTGCAGTACTTC. The encoded protein is CSAVGQGLVQYF.

This clonotype was observed a handful of times. This sequence joins TRBV12-3 or TRBV12-4 and TRBJ2-7, with 7 bases lining up with TRBD1. The ends lost 6 bases at V and 9 bases at J; junction bases unmatched: 5. This CDR3 contains 11 residues. The CDR3 nucleotides read TGTGCCAGCAGCGCAAGGGGGCGGCAGTACTTC. Translating it yields CASSARGRQYF.

This clonotype appeared a few times. The gene calls are TRBV4-2 and TRBJ2-2; 11 bases are shared with TRBD2. With V trimmed by 0 bases and J by 6 bases, 3 bases remained unmatched. CDR3 length equals 16 residues. The germline V gene encodes CDR1 LGHNA and CDR2 YNFKEQ. The CDR3 bases are TGTGCCAGCAGCCAAGAACTAGCGGGAGAAGCCGGGGAGCTGTTTTTT. This codes for CASSQELAGEAGELFF.

Ten or more counts support this clonotype. The genes are TRBV9 and TRBJ2-1; D perhaps matches TRBD1 (5 bases). This CDR3 has 17 residues. Trimming shortened V by 0 bases and J by 0 bases, and 13 bases separated the two germline ends. CDR1 and CDR2 (germline): SGDLS, YYNGEE. The CDR3 spells CASSVEGRLSSYNEQFF. As DNA, the CDR3 is TGTGCCAGCAGCGTAGAGGGGCGGCTTAGCTCCTACAATGAGCAGTTCTTC.

This clonotype showed up just a few times. J is TRBJ2-7 and V is TRBV7-6; maybe TRBD2 (6 bases). The germline V and J ends were trimmed by 0 bases and 2 bases, with 8 bases remaining between them. This CDR3 is 14 amino acids long. CDR1 and CDR2 (germline): SGHVS, FNYEAQ. The CDR3 region is CASSLAGRTYEQYF. In DNA, the CDR3 is TGTGCCAGCAGCTTAGCAGGGAGGACCTACGAGCAGTACTTC.

The chain is built from TRBV20-1 and TRBJ2-5; D not certain. Germline CDR1 is DFQATT and CDR2 is SNEGSKA (reference sequence). The V and J ends lost 2 bases and 2 bases respectively, with 12 bases between them. The CDR3 totals 14 residues. The CDR3 nucleotides are TGCAGTGCTAGATATCTCCAGAATCAAGAGACCCAGTACTTC. Protein product: CSARYLQNQETQYF.

This clonotype turned up a few times. This chain uses TRBV5-1 with TRBJ2-2; 7 positions match TRBD2. The CDR3 covers 21 residues. Per the germline V gene, CDR1 is SGHRS and CDR2 is YFSETQ. V lost 0 bases to trimming and J lost 0 bases; unmatched junction nucleotides: 17. CDR3 amino acids: CASSLVAWEGQILANTGELFF. The CDR3 DNA is TGCGCCAGCAGCTTGGTTGCGTGGGAGGGGCAGATACTTGCGAACACCGGGGAGCTGTTTTTT.

This clonotype was observed a few times. The gene calls are TRBV12-3 or TRBV12-4 and TRBJ1-2; D unclear. The CDR3 runs 17 residues. The V end was cut by 3 bases, the J end by 5 bases, with 22 bases between. The CDR3: CASSLVGTPKTLYGYTF. In DNA, the CDR3 is TGTGCCAGCAGTTTGGTCGGAACGCCCAAAACGCTTTATGGCTACACCTTC.

Ten or more counts support this clonotype. Relative to the germline gene, one junction end is altered; a read error may explain this. The J gene is TRBJ2-1, the V gene TRBV2, with TRBD1 identical over 11 bases. The length of the CDR3 is 13 residues. Germline values: CDR1 SNHLY, CDR2 FYNNEI. The CDR3 nucleotides are TGTGCCAGCAGTCCAACGGACAGGGGGCTTTTCCTCTTC. Translating it yields CASSPTDRGLFLF. Filled out from reference TRBV2 and TRBJ2-1, the complete variable domain reads EPEVTQTPSHQVTQMGQEVILRCVPISNHLYFYWYRQILGQKVEFLVSFYNNEISEKSEIFDDQFSVERPDGSNFTLKIRSTKLEDSAMYFCASSPTDRGLFLFGPGTRLTVL.

This clonotype was seen many times. The J gene is TRBJ2-5, the V gene TRBV12-3 or TRBV12-4; TRBD2 matches 7 bases. The junction had 7 bases not matched to a gene; V was cut back by 2 bases and J by 1 base. This CDR3 is built from 16 residues. The CDR3: CASSLSGGGGQETQYF. The CDR3 DNA reads TGTGCCAGCAGTTTATCCGGCGGCGGGGGCCAAGAGACCCAGTACTTC.

The chain couples TRBV4-1 to TRBJ2-2; no clear D. The CDR3 has 15 residues. Per the germline V gene, CDR1 is MGHRA and CDR2 is YSYEKL. The V end lost 7 bases, the J end lost 0 bases, and 12 bases lay between the germline ends. CDR3 in amino acids: CASTYSQTNTGELFF. CDR3 coding DNA: TGCGCCAGCACCTACAGCCAAACGAACACCGGGGAGCTGTTTTTT.

The chain carries TRBV28 and TRBJ2-7; D is perhaps TRBD1 or TRBD2 (5 bases each). Germline-derived CDR1 and CDR2 are MDHEN and SYDVKM. Trimming stripped 8 bases from V and 5 bases from J, with 16 bases between. This CDR3 contains 13 residues. The CDR3 nucleotides are TGTGCCAGCCATCGACTACAGGTACACGAGCAGTACTTC. This codes for CASHRLQVHEQYF.